The sequence of this T cell receptor (beta chain) was determined in a study of blood T cell repertoires in COVID-19. Study in general: T cells, B-cell-depleted T cells, or PBMCs supplied cDNA or gDNA.

V shed 2 bases and J 4 bases; nucleotides not matched to a gene: 10. The germline V gene encodes CDR1 MGHRA and CDR2 YSYEKL. The CDR3 length is 16 residues. Participants, about 18 to 90 years old, spanned around 26 US areas. The study counted Cohort 3 donors as recovered given two negative PCRs, clearance, or symptom resolution. Original processing notes: Reference gene primers were amplified, and this amplification served to estimate nucleated cell counts. Here immunoSEQ multiplex PCR was the method, and the copy in TCRdb shows in-frame clones only, minus some. That table is the source of V, J and clone size, and D and trimming were worked out from the DNA. The data hold roughly 300,000 clones, with 85% observed a single time.

The chain uses TRBV4-1 and TRBJ1-2; 7 nucleotides align to TRBD1. The TCR comes from a woman aged 50 to 60 who had recovered from COVID-19. Sequenced sample: PBMCs or T cells enriched from blood (not recorded which). In nucleotides, the CDR3 is TGCGCCAGCAGCCAACCTCGGGACAGTAGTTCCTATGGCTACACCTTC. Amino acid sequence: CASSQPRDSSSYGYTF.